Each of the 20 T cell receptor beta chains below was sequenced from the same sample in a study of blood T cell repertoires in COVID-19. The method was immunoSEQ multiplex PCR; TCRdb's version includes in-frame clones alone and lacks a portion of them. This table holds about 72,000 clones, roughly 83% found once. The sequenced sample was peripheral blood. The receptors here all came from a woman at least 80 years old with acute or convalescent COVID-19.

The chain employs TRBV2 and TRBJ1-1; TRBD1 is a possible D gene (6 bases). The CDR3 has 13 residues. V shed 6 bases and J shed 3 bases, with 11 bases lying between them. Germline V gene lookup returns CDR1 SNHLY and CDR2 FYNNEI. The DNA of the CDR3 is TGTGCCAGCAGCGAACAGGGCGACACTGAAGCTTTCTTT. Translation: CASSEQGDTEAFF.

The CDR3 here is CASSQVEGGEKLFF. The CDR3 coding sequence is TGTGCCAGCAGCCAAGTTGAGGGAGGCGAAAAACTGTTTTTT. The rearrangement uses TRBV3-1 (or the pseudogene TRBV3-2) and TRBJ1-4; the D is unclear. V lost 1 base and J 8 bases, leaving 11 bases between the germline ends. This CDR3 has 14 residues. In germline, CDR1 is LGHDT, CDR2 YNNKEL (reference sequence).

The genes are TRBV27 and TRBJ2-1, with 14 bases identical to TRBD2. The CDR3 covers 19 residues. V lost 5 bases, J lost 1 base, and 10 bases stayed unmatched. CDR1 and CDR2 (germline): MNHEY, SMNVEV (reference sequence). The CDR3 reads CASSMEPGLAGASYNEQFF. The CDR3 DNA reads TGTGCCAGCAGTATGGAGCCGGGACTAGCGGGGGCTTCCTACAATGAGCAGTTCTTC.

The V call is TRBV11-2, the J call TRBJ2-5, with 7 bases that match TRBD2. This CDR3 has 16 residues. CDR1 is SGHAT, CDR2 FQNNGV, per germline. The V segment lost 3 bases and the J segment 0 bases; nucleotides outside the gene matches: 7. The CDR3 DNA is TGTGCCAGCAGCTTTGGGGGGAGGGAGTACCAAGAGACCCAGTACTTC. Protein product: CASSFGGREYQETQYF.

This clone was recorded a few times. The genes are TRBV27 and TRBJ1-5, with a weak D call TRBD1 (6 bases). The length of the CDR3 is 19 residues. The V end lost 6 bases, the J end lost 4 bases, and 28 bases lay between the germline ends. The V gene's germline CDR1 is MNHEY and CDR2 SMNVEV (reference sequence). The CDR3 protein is CASRAYKGRGALGNQPQHF. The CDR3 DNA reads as TGTGCCAGCAGGGCTTATAAGGGCAGGGGAGCCCTTGGGAATCAGCCCCAGCATTTT.

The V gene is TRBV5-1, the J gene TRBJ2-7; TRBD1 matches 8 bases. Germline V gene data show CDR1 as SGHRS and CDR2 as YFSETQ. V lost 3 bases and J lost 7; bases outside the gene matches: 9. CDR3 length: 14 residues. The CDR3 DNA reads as TGCGCCAGCAGCTACGGGACAGGACCCTTGGAGCAGTACTTC. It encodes CASSYGTGPLEQYF.

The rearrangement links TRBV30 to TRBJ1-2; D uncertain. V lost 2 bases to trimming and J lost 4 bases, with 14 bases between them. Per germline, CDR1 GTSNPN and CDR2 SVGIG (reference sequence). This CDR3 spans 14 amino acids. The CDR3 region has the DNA TGTGCCTGGAGTTATCCGGGGTCGAGCTATGGCTACACCTTC. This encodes CAWSYPGSSYGYTF.

CDR3 sequence (DNA): TGTGCCAGCAGCGCGGGACTAGCGGGAGTCGGAGCCTACGAGCAGTACTTC. It specifies CASSAGLAGVGAYEQYF. V is TRBV9 and J is TRBJ2-7; 14 bases fit TRBD2. The germline gives CDR1 SGDLS, CDR2 YYNGEE. V lost 3 bases, J lost 2 bases, and 7 bases stayed unmatched. There are 17 residues in the CDR3.

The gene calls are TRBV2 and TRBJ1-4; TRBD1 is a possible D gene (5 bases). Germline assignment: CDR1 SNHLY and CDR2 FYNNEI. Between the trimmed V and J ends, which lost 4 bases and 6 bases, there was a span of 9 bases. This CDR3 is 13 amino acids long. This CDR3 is CASSADTDEKLFF. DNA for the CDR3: TGTGCCAGCAGTGCGGACACCGATGAAAAACTGTTTTTT.

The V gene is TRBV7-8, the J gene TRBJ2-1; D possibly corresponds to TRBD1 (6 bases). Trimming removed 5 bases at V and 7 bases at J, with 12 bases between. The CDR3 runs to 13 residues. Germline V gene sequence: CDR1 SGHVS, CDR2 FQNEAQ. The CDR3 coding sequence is TGTGCCAGCAGCCTACGGCAGGGGAATGAGCAGTTCTTC. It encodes CASSLRQGNEQFF.

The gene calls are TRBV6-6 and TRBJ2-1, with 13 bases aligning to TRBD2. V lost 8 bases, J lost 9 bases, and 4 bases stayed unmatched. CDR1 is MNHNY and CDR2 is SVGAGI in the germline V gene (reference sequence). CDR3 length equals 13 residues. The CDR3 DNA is TGTGCCAGCCGGACTAGCGGGGGTGGTGAGCAGTTCTTC. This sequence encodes CASRTSGGGEQFF.

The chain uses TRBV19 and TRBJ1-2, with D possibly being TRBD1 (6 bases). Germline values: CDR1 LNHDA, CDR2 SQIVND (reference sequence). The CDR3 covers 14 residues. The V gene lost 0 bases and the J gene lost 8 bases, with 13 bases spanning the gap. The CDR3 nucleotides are TGTGCCAGTAGTATAGAGGGACAACTGCTGGGCTACACCTTC. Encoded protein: CASSIEGQLLGYTF. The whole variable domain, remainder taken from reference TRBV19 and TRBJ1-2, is DGGITQSPKYLFRKEGQNVTLSCEQNLNHDAMYWYRQDPGQGLRLIYYSQIVNDFQKGDIAEGYSVSREKKESFPLTVTSAQKNPTAFYLCASSIEGQLLGYTFGSGTRLTVV.

The CDR3 protein is CASSFRSGYGYTF. The CDR3 coding sequence is TGTGCCAGCAGTTTCAGGAGCGGCTATGGCTACACCTTC. The chain uses TRBV12-3 or TRBV12-4 and TRBJ1-2; no clear D. V lost 3 bases, J lost 4 bases, and 9 bases lay in between. This CDR3 region has 13 residues.

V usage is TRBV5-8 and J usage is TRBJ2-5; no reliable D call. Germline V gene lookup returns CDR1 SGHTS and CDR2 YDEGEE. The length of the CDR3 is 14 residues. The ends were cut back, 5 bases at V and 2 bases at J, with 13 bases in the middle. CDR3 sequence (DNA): TGTGCCAGCAGTCAATTTAGAGATCAAGAGACCCAGTACTTC. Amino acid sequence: CASSQFRDQETQYF.

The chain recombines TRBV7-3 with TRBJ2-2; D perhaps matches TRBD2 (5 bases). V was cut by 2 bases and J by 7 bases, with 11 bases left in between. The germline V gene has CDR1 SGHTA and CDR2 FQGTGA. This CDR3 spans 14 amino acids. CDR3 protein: CASSLEGLDGELFF. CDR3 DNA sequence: TGTGCCAGCAGCTTAGAGGGTTTGGACGGGGAGCTGTTTTTT.

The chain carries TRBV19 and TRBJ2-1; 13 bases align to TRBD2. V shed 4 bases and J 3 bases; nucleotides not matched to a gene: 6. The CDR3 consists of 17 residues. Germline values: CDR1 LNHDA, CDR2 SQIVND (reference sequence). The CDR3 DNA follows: TGTGCCAGTAGTACTCGACTAGCGGGAGGTCTCTACAATGAGCAGTTCTTC. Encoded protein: CASSTRLAGGLYNEQFF.

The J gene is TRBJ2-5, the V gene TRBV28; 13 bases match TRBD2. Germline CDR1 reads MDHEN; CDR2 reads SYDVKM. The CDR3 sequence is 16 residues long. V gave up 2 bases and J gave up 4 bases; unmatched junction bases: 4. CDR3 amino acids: CASSLTSGGARETQYF. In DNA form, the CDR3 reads TGTGCCAGCAGTTTAACTAGCGGGGGGGCCCGAGAGACCCAGTACTTC.

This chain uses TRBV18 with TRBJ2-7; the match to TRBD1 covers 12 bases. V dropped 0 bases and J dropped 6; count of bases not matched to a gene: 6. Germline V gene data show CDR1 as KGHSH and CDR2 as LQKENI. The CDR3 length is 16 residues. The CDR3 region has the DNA TGTGCCAGCTCACCACCTTCCCGGGACAGGGGGCGCGAGCAGTACTTC. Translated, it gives CASSPPSRDRGREQYF.

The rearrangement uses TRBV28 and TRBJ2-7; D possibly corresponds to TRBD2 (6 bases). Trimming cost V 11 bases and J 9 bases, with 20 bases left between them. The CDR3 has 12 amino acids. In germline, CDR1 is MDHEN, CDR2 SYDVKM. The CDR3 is CAAGTLYAGQYF. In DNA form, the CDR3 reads TGTGCCGCCGGGACTTTGTATGCCGGGCAGTACTTC.

This chain's CDR3 is CASSLYPTSNWHEQFF. CDR3 nucleotide sequence: TGTGCCAGCAGCTTATACCCGACTAGCAATTGGCATGAGCAGTTCTTC. This chain joins TRBV7-9 and TRBJ2-1; 7 nucleotides match TRBD2. The CDR3 covers 16 residues. CDR1 SEHNR and CDR2 FQNEAQ come from the germline V gene (reference sequence). Losses at the gene ends were 2 bases for V and 8 bases for J; bases not matched to a gene: 12.